Following are 2 T cell receptor beta chains from one sample sequenced in a study of T cells in Graves' hyperthyroidism and ophthalmopathy. The investigators amplified TCR beta CDR3 regions from RNA transcripts. When the TCR CDR3 underwent first-round RT-PCR, the HTBI primer set was used. TCRdb recomputed calls from the multiplex PCR reads with MiXCR, one row per CDR3 protein. The data show 250,000 or so distinct CDR3 sequences, around 15% seen once. The source material was blood. Every receptor here comes from a woman aged 50 to 65 with Graves' hyperthyroidism that later progressed to Graves' ophthalmopathy.

The chain has TRBV19 and TRBJ2-1; possible D gene TRBD1, 5 bases. V gave up 7 bases and J gave up 7 bases, with 11 bases separating them. This CDR3 comprises 12 residues. CDR1 and CDR2 (germline): LNHDA, SQIVND (reference sequence). CDR3 nucleotide sequence: TGTGCCAGTACCTCTGGGGCGAATGAGCAGTTCTTC. Its protein product is CASTSGANEQFF. Based on the CDR3 plus reference TRBV19 and TRBJ2-1, the full variable domain is DGGITQSPKYLFRKEGQNVTLSCEQNLNHDAMYWYRQDPGQGLRLIYYSQIVNDFQKGDIAEGYSVSREKKESFPLTVTSAQKNPTAFYLCASTSGANEQFFGPGTRLTVL.

A single count supports this clonotype. The chain links TRBV5-1 to TRBJ1-4; D is unresolved. The CDR3 has 14 residues. CDR1 SGHRS and CDR2 YFSETQ come from the germline V gene. V lost 1 base and J 8 bases, leaving 12 bases between the germline ends. The CDR3 loop reads CASSLRLRGEKLFF. As DNA, the CDR3 is TGCGCCAGCAGCTTGAGACTACGGGGAGAAAAACTGTTTTTT.